These 16 T cell receptor beta chains were all obtained from the same sample, sequenced in a study of T cell repertoires in aging, cancer and after chemotherapy (dated by TCRdb to about 2019). The instrument was an Illumina MiSeq. Rearranged TRB sequences spanning V, D and J segments were amplified by multiplex touch-down PCR using a mixed TRB-A/B primer pool. The raw public reads went through TCRdb reprocessing: fastp at Q25, MiXCR clone calling, in-frame beta chains kept. All rows with the same CDR3 protein become a single entry with the most common DNA and genes. The sample has around 1,500 distinct CDR3 sequences on record, approximately 56% of them singletons. The ten largest clonotypes hold approximately 32% of the sample. Instead of sorted cells or RNA, genomic DNA extracted from peripheral blood served as the source for amplifying TCR beta rearrangements. Material for sequencing was blood. The source of these receptors is a human donor with a blood cancer.

Within the sample, this clonotype is medium-sized. V is TRBV18 and J is TRBJ1-4; D remains ambiguous. Trimming removed 1 base at V and 6 bases at J, with 12 bases between. The CDR3 sequence is 15 residues long. CDR1 is KGHSH and CDR2 is LQKENI in the germline V gene. CDR3 residues: CASSPRRASDEKLFF. The CDR3 DNA sequence: TGTGCCAGCTCACCACGGAGGGCGTCGGATGAAAAACTGTTTTTT.

Turning to this clonotype: A junction end diverges from the germline sequence, so it may reflect a read error. This chain connects TRBV10-3 to TRBJ2-1, with a possible D match to TRBD1 (6 bases). CDR1 and CDR2 from the germline V gene are ENHRY and SYGVKD. The CDR3 loop spans 17 amino acids. This CDR3 reads CASSYSYRAVFINEQFF. The DNA of the CDR3 is TGTGCCAGCAGTTACTCGTACAGGGCCGTCTTTATCAATGAGCAGTTCTTC.

This clonotype was observed a few times. This chain joins TRBV12-5 and TRBJ1-5; possible D gene TRBD1, 5 bases. The CDR3 is 14 residues long. The V gene lost 6 bases and the J gene lost 0 bases, with 9 bases spanning the gap. In germline, CDR1 is LGHNT, CDR2 FRNRAP. Here the CDR3 reads CASGRDHSNQPQHF. CDR3 nucleotides: TGTGCTAGTGGGAGGGACCATAGCAATCAGCCCCAGCATTTT.

The J gene is TRBJ2-1, the V gene TRBV20-1, with a tentative D call TRBD1 (6 bases). The CDR3 covers 15 residues. Trimming removed 0 bases from V and 1 base from J, with 10 bases in between. The germline CDR1 and CDR2 sequences are DFQATT and SNEGSKA (reference sequence). The CDR3 here is CSARDLGGSYNEQFF. The CDR3 DNA reads TGCAGTGCTAGAGATCTAGGGGGATCCTACAATGAGCAGTTCTTC.

This clonotype rates as large. The chain couples TRBV5-4 to TRBJ1-6, with D possibly being TRBD1 (5 bases). V was clipped by 4 bases and J by 5 bases, with 16 bases between them. The CDR3 has 16 amino acids. CDR1 and CDR2 (germline): SGHNT, YYREEE (reference sequence). CDR3: CASSLPNRRHNSPLHF. The CDR3, as DNA: TGTGCCAGCAGCCTCCCGAACAGGCGTCATAATTCACCCCTCCACTTT.

This clonotype is classed as medium-sized (0.01 to 0.1%). This chain connects TRBV7-9 to TRBJ2-7; 10 nucleotides line up with TRBD1. There are 15 residues in the CDR3. Trimming at V came to 5 bases and at J to 4 bases, leaving 8 bases not matched to a gene. Germline V gene data show CDR1 as SEHNR and CDR2 as FQNEAQ (reference sequence). CDR3 region: CASSLPGTGEYEQYF. The CDR3 DNA sequence: TGTGCCAGCAGCCTCCCAGGGACAGGGGAGTACGAGCAGTACTTC.

This clonotype is labeled as large (0.1 to 1%). The rearrangement joins TRBV6-5 to TRBJ1-2; 7 nucleotides align to TRBD1. The germline V gene encodes CDR1 MNHEY and CDR2 SVGAGI. Unmatched junction bases numbered 8, after V lost 5 bases and J lost 8 bases. This CDR3 is 13 amino acids long. CDR3: CASSATGTDGYTF. The CDR3, as DNA: TGTGCCAGCAGTGCGACAGGGACGGACGGCTACACCTTC.

CDR3 sequence reads: CASSRGGQSGNTIYF. Here the CDR3 DNA reads TGTGCCAGCAGCCGGGGTGGGCAGTCTGGAAACACCATATATTTT. The chain has TRBV5-5 and TRBJ1-3; D is uncertain. The V end lost 4 bases, the J end lost 1 base, and 12 bases lay between the germline ends. This CDR3 has 15 residues. Germline V gives CDR1 SGHKS, CDR2 YYEKEE (reference sequence).

This clonotype was seen a handful of times. V is TRBV11-2 and J is TRBJ1-2; D is ambiguous. The germline V gene encodes CDR1 SGHAT and CDR2 FQNNGV. Trimming took off 5 bases at V and 4 bases at J, with 11 bases between the two ends. The CDR3 is made up of 13 amino acids. The CDR3 DNA is TGTGCCAGCAGCCCCGACGGAACCTATGGCTACACCTTC. Protein: CASSPDGTYGYTF.

The chain joins TRBV7-2 to TRBJ2-4, with a weak D call TRBD2 (6 bases). The CDR3 covers 17 residues. The V end lost 4 bases, the J end lost 0 bases, and 16 bases lay between the germline ends. Germline assignment: CDR1 SGHTA and CDR2 FQGNSA. CDR3 sequence (DNA): TGTGCCAGCAGCTCCCAACGAGGGACTCTAGCCAAAAACATTCAGTACTTC. Translated, it gives CASSSQRGTLAKNIQYF.

The table lists this clonotype with a few counts. The CDR3 sequence: CASSSLPEAFF. DNA for the CDR3: TGTGCCAGCAGCTCCCTCCCGGAAGCTTTCTTT. The chain couples TRBV7-9 to TRBJ1-1; D gene uncertain. CDR3 length: 11 amino acids. V was clipped by 4 bases and J by 8 bases, with 8 bases between them. CDR1 and CDR2 (germline): SEHNR, FQNEAQ (reference sequence).

This clonotype is medium-sized within its sample. V gene TRBV10-1 combines with J gene TRBJ2-4; 9 positions agree with TRBD1. J lost 1 base, V lost 2 bases, and 0 bases had no gene match. Germline CDR1 WNHNN, CDR2 SYGVQD (reference sequence). CDR3 size: 15 residues. For the CDR3, the DNA is TGCGCCAGCAGTGAGGGACAGGGGGCCAAAAACATTCAGTACTTC. This translates into CASSEGQGAKNIQYF.

This chain joins TRBV12-3 or TRBV12-4 and TRBJ1-1, with a tentative D call TRBD1 (6 bases). This CDR3 contains 20 residues. V was pared by 3 bases and J by 0 bases, with 26 bases between. The DNA for the CDR3 is TGTGCCAGCAGTTTCAAGGGCATTACAGGGTTTGGTAGGGTGAACACTGAAGCTTTCTTT. Translation gives CASSFKGITGFGRVNTEAFF.

This sequence joins TRBV20-1 and TRBJ2-3; D is possibly TRBD2 (6 bases). This CDR3 region has 16 residues. V lost 2 bases and J lost 0, with 15 bases in between. Germline-derived CDR1 and CDR2 are DFQATT and SNEGSKA (reference sequence). CDR3 amino acids: CSARSIAALSTDTQYF. The CDR3 DNA follows: TGCAGTGCTAGATCGATAGCGGCCCTGAGCACAGATACGCAGTATTTT.

The gene calls are TRBV5-4 and TRBJ2-1; D gene ambiguous. Trimming left V 1 base short and J 7 bases short, with 9 bases between. This CDR3 has 13 residues. CDR1 and CDR2 from the germline V gene are SGHNT and YYREEE (reference sequence). The CDR3 is CASSLKARNEQFF. The CDR3 DNA is TGTGCCAGCAGCTTGAAAGCGAGGAATGAGCAGTTCTTC.

J is TRBJ2-3 and V is TRBV6-6; D is perhaps TRBD1 or TRBD2 (5 bases each). This CDR3 has 15 amino acids. V gave up 3 bases and J gave up 2 bases, with 12 bases separating them. In germline, CDR1 is MNHNY, CDR2 SVGAGI (reference sequence). CDR3 region: CASSYLWGNTDTQYF. Written as DNA, the CDR3 is TGTGCCAGCAGTTATTTATGGGGGAACACAGATACGCAGTATTTT.